This TCR beta chain is from a study of blood T cell repertoires in COVID-19. This CDR3 contains 15 residues. The germline CDR1 and CDR2 sequences are LNHDA and SQIVND (reference sequence). V trimming: 1 base; J trimming: 6 bases; junction bases outside the gene matches: 5. TCRdb keeps only in-frame clones here, not all; method: immunoSEQ multiplex PCR. Counted here are around 250,000 clones, approximately 84% occurring once; the ten biggest clones make up around 16%. What was sequenced was PBMCs or T cells enriched from blood (not recorded which). The TCR sequence derives from a man in his late teens or twenties who had recovered from COVID-19. V gene TRBV19 combines with J gene TRBJ1-5; TRBD1 matches at 8 bases. CDR3 sequence (DNA): TGTGCCAGTAGTATAGGCCAGGGGGCAGGTCAGCCCCAGCATTTT. Its translation is CASSIGQGAGQPQHF.